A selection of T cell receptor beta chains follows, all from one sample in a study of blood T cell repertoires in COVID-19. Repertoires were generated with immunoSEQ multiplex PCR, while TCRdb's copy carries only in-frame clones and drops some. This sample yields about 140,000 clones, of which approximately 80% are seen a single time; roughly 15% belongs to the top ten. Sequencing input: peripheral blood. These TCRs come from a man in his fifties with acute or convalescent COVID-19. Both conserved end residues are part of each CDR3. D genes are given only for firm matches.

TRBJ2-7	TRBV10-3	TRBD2	CAIRPSGGPTKQYF
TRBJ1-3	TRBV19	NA	CASSKPGGSGNTIYF
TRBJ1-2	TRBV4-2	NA	CASSPGRAGGYTF
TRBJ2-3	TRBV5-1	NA	CASSSRDTQYF
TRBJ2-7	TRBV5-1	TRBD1	CASSLGTGKANEQYF
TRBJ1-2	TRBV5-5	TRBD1	CASSLDRANYGYTF
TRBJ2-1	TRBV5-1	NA	CASSSVGASYNEQFF
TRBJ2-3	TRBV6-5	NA	CASTPWANTQYF
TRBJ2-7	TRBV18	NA	CASSTGSSYEQYF
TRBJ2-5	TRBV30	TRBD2	CAWGLAGAQETQYF
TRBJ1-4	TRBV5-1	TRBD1	CASTLQGANEKLFF
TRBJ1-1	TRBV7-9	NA	CASSLVGRENTEAFF
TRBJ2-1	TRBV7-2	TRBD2	CASSQQTLAGGFNEQFF
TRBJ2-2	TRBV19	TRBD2	CASSISAGGGFAGELFF